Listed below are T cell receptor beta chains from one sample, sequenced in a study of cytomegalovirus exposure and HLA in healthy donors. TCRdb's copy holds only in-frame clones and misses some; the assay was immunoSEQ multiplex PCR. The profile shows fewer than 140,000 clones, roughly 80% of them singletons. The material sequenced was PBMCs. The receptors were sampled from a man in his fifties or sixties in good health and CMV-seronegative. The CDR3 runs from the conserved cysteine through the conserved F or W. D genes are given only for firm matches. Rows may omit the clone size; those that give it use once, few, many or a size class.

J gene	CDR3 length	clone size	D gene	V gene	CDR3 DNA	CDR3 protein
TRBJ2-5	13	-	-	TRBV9	TGTGCCAGCAGCTTCTTCGAGGGTGAGACCCAGTACTTC	CASSFFEGETQYF
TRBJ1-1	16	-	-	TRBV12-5	TGTGCTAGTGGCCAGAACCCTAGTCGCAGTGACACTGAAGCTTTCTTT	CASGQNPSRSDTEAFF
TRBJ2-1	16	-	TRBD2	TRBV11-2	TGTGCCAGCAGCTTATCCCTAGCGGGGGGTTACAATGAGCAGTTCTTC	CASSLSLAGGYNEQFF
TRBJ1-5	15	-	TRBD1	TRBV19	TGTGCCAGTAGCCAAAAGACAGGGAGCAATCAGCCCCAGCATTTT	CASSQKTGSNQPQHF
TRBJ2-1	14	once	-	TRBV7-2	TGTGCCAGCAGCTCCAGTCCGAACGCGGAGGAGCAGTTCTTC	CASSSSPNAEEQFF
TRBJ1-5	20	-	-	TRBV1	TGCACCAGCAGCCAAGATAGAGACAGGGGGCGCCCGGTTCGGATTCAGCCCCAGCATTTT	CTSSQDRDRGRPVRIQPQHF
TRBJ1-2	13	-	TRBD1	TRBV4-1	TGCGCCAGCAGCCAAGATCGTACAGGGGGTATCAACTTC	CASSQDRTGGINF
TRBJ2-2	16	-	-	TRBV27	TGTGCCAGCAGTTCCGGGGATCGCTGGAACACCGGGGAGCTGTTTTTT	CASSSGDRWNTGELFF
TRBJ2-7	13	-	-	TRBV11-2	TGTGCCAGCAGCTTAGATCCGAAGCTAGTGCAGTACTTC	CASSLDPKLVQYF
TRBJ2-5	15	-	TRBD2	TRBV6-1	TGTGCCAGCAGTGAAGGGGCTAGCGGGTGGGAGACCCAGTACTTC	CASSEGASGWETQYF
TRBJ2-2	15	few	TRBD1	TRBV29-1	TGCAGCGTTCCGCGTGGGACAGCCAAGACCGGGGAGCTGTTTTTT	CSVPRGTAKTGELFF
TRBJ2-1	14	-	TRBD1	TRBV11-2	TGTGCCAGCAGCCCTGGACAGGAGTACAATGAGCAGTTCTTC	CASSPGQEYNEQFF
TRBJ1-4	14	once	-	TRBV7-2	TGTGCCAGCAGCTCGAGTGCAACTAATGAAAAACTGTTTTTT	CASSSSATNEKLFF
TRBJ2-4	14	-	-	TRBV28	TGTGCCAGCAGTTTGTCAGCCCCGGCGGACATTCAGTACTTC	CASSLSAPADIQYF
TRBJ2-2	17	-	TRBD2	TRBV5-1	TGCGCCAGCAGCGTCAATCTAGCGGGGTCCAACACCGGGGAGCTGTTTTTT	CASSVNLAGSNTGELFF
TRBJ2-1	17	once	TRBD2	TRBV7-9	TGTGCCAGCAGTTCAGCTGAAGCGGGGGGGGCCTACAATGAGCAGTTCTTC	CASSSAEAGGAYNEQFF
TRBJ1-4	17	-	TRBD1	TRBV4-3	TGCGCCAGCAGCCATACCATCACAGGGGGGGAGGACGAAAAACTGTTTTTT	CASSHTITGGEDEKLFF
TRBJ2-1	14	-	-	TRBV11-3	TGTGCCAGCACCATGGGGGCTTCCTACAATGAGCAGTTCTTC	CASTMGASYNEQFF
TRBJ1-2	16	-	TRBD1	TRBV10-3	TGTGCCATTAGCGACCTCGGGACAGAAGCTAACTATGGCTACACCTTC	CAISDLGTEANYGYTF
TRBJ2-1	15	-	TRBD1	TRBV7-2	TGTGCCAGCAGCAGACCGGGACAGGGAATGAATGAGCAGTTCTTC	CASSRPGQGMNEQFF
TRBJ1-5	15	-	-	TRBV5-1	TGCGCCAGCAGCCGGTCAGGGGCGGACAATCAGCCCCAGCATTTT	CASSRSGADNQPQHF
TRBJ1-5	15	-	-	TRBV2	TGTGCCAGCAGTGGGGCAGCCTATAGCAATCAGCCCCAGCATTTT	CASSGAAYSNQPQHF
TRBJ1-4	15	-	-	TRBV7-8	TGTGCCAGCAGCTTACGCGACAGAGTAAATGAAAAACTGTTTTTT	CASSLRDRVNEKLFF
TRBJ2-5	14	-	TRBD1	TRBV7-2	TGTGCCAGCAGACTTAGACAGGGACAAGAGACCCAGTACTTC	CASRLRQGQETQYF
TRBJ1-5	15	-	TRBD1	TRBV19	TGTGCCAGTACTTATCAGGGGACAGGGAATCAGCCCCAGCATTTT	CASTYQGTGNQPQHF
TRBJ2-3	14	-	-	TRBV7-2	TGTGCCAGCATCCCCACGGGACTCACAGATACGCAGTATTTT	CASIPTGLTDTQYF
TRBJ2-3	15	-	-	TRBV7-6	TGTGCCAGCAGCTCTTCCGGGATACCCATAGATACGCAGTATTTT	CASSSSGIPIDTQYF
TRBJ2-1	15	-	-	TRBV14	TGTGCCAGCAGCCATTGGGGTGACAGGTATGACGAGCAGTTCTTC	CASSHWGDRYDEQFF
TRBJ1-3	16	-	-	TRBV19	TGTGCCAGTAGTTTGACAGGCACTGGTTCCGGAAACACCATATATTTT	CASSLTGTGSGNTIYF
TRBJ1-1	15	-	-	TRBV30	TGTGCCTGGAGTAAAAAGGCGGCGGAGGACACTGAAGCTTTCTTT	CAWSKKAAEDTEAFF
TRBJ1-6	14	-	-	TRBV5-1	TGCGCCAGCAGCTTGGGGCTCTATAATTCACCCCTCCACTTT	CASSLGLYNSPLHF
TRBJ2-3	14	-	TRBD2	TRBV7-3	TGTGCCAGCAGCTCCCTGGGACTAGCGGGGGCGCAGTATTTT	CASSSLGLAGAQYF
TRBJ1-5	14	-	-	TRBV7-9	TGTGCCAGCAGCCCCCTGGGGGGGTTGATGCCCCAGCATTTT	CASSPLGGLMPQHF
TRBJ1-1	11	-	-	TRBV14	TGTGCCAGCAGCTACGGGACAGAAGCTTTCTTT	CASSYGTEAFF
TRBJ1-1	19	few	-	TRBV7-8	TGTGCCAGCAGCTTATGGAGTGTGAGGCAGTCGAAGAGGAACACTGAAGCTTTCTTT	CASSLWSVRQSKRNTEAFF
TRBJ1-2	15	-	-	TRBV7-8	TGTGCCAGCAGCTTAGTCTTATTGGGGCAGGCCCACTACACCTTC	CASSLVLLGQAHYTF
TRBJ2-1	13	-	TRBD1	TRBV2	TGTGCCATCAACCGGGACAGGGCCGATGAGCAGTTCTTC	CAINRDRADEQFF
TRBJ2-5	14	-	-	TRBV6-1	TGTGCCAGCATTCTAGACAGACCCCAAGAGACCCAGTACTTC	CASILDRPQETQYF
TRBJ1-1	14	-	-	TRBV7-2	TGTGCCAGCACCCTGAGGGCGGAGAACACTGAAGCTTTCTTT	CASTLRAENTEAFF
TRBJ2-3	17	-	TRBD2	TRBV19	TGTGCCAGTAGTATAAATGGACTAGCGATAGGCACAGATACGCAGTATTTT	CASSINGLAIGTDTQYF
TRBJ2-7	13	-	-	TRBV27	TGTGCCAGCAGTGAGACAGCCTTGGCGAGGCTGTACTTC	CASSETALARLYF
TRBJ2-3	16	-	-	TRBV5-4	TGTGCCAGCAGCTTCGGGACGTCTTCGCTAGCGGATACGCAGTATTTT	CASSFGTSSLADTQYF
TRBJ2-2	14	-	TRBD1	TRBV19	TGTGCCAGTAGGGGACAGGGGAGAAACGGGGAGCTGTTTTTT	CASRGQGRNGELFF
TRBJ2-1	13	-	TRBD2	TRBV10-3	TGTGCCATCAGGGCGGGACTAGCGGGTTCCCAGTTCTTC	CAIRAGLAGSQFF
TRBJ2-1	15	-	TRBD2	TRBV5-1	TGCGCCAGCAGCTTGGGGGCGGGGGAGGAAAATGAGCAGTTCTTC	CASSLGAGEENEQFF
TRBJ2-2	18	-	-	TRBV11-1	TGTGCCAGCAGCTTAGAGCCGGGAGGGGGCTTGAACACCGGGGAGCTGTTTTTT	CASSLEPGGGLNTGELFF
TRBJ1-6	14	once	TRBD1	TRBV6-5	TGTGCCAGCAGCCTCGACAGGGGAGATTCACCCCTCCACTTT	CASSLDRGDSPLHF
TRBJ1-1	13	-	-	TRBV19	TGTGCCAGCGAACCCGGAGTGAACACTGAAGCTTTCTTT	CASEPGVNTEAFF
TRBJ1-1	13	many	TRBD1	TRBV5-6	TGTGCCAGCAGCCCCCAGGGGGCAAGGGAAGCTTTCTTT	CASSPQGAREAFF
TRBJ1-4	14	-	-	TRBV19	TGTGCCAGTAGTATACGGACACTCCCTGAAAAACTGTTTTTT	CASSIRTLPEKLFF
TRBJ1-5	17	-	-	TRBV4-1	TGCGCCAGCAGCCAAGTTCGGGGTAAGAAGGGCAATCAGCCCCAGCATTTT	CASSQVRGKKGNQPQHF
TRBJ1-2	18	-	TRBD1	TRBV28	TGTGCCAGCAGCCGGGGGGGCAGCTGGACAGGCCCAGACTATGGCTACACCTTC	CASSRGGSWTGPDYGYTF
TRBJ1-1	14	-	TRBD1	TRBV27	TGTGCCAGCAGTTTCGGCAGGGGGAGCACTGAAGCTTTCTTT	CASSFGRGSTEAFF
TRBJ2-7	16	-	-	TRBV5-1	TGCGCCAGCAGCTCTGGCGACAGATCAAGCTCCTACGAGCAGTACTTC	CASSSGDRSSSYEQYF
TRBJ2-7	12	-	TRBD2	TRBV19	TGTGCCAGTCGCGGGGGCTCCTACGAGCAGTACTTC	CASRGGSYEQYF